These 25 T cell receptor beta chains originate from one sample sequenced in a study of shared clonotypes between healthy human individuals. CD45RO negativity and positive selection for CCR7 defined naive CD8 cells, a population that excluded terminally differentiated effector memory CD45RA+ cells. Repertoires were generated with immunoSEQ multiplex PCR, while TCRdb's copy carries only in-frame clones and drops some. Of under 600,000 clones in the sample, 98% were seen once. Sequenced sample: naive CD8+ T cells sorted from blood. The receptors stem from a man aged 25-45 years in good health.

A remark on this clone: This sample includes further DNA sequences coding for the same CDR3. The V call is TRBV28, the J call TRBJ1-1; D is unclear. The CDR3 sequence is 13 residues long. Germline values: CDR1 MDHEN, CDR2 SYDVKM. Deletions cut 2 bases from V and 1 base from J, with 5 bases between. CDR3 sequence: CASSLGQNTEAFF. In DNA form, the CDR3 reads TGTGCCAGCAGTTTAGGGCAGAACACTGAAGCTTTCTTT.

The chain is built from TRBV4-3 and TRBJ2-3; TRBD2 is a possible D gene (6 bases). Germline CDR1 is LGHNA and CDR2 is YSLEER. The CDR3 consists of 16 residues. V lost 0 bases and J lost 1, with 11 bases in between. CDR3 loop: CASSQDGREGTDTQYF. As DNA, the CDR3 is TGCGCCAGCAGCCAAGATGGGCGGGAAGGCACAGATACGCAGTATTTT.

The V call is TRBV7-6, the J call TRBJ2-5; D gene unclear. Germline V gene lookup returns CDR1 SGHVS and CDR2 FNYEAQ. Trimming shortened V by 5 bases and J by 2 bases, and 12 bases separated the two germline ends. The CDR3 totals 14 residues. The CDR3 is CASSPRSQQETQYF. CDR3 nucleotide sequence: TGTGCCAGCAGCCCGAGGAGTCAGCAAGAGACCCAGTACTTC.

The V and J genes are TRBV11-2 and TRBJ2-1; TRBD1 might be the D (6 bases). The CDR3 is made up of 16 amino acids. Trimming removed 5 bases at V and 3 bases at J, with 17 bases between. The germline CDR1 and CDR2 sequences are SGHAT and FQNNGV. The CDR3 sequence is CASSPPGHLFYNEQFF. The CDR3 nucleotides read TGTGCCAGCAGCCCCCCGGGACACTTGTTCTACAATGAGCAGTTCTTC.

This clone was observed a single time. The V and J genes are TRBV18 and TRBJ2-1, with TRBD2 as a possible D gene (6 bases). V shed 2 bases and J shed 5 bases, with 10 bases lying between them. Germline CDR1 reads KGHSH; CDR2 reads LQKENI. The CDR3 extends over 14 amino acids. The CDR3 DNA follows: TGTGCCAGCTCACCAGTGGGAGGCCACAATGAGCAGTTCTTC. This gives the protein CASSPVGGHNEQFF.

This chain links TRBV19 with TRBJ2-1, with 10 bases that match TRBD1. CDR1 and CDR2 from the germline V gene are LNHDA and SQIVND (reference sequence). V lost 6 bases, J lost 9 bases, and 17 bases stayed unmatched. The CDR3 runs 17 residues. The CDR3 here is CASRAFNGGTGDSEQFF. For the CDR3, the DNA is TGTGCCAGTAGAGCGTTCAACGGCGGGACAGGGGACAGTGAGCAGTTCTTC.

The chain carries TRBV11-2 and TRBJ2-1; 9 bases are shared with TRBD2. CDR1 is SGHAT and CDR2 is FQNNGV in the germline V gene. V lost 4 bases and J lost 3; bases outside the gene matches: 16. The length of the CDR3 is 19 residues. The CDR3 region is CASSSAGLAGSSYYNEQFF. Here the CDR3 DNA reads TGTGCCAGCAGCTCCGCGGGGCTAGCGGGAAGCTCTTACTACAATGAGCAGTTCTTC.

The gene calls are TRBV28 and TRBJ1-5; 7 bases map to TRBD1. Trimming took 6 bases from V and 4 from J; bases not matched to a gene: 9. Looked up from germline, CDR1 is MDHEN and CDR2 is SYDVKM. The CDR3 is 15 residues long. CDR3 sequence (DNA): TGTGCCAGCAGGGTGACAGGGTTCAGGAATCAGCCCCAGCATTTT. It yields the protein CASRVTGFRNQPQHF.

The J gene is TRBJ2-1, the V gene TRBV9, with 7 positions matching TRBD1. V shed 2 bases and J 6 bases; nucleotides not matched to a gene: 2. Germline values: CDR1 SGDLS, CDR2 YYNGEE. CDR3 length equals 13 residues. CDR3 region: CASSVWDSNEQFF. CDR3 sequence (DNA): TGTGCCAGCAGCGTTTGGGACAGCAATGAGCAGTTCTTC.

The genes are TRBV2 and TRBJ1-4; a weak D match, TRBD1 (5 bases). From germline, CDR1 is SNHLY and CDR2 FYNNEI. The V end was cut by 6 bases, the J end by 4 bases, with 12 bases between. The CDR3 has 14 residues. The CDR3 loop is CASRPGRGNEKLFF. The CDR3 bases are TGTGCCAGCAGGCCGGGACGGGGTAATGAAAAACTGTTTTTT.

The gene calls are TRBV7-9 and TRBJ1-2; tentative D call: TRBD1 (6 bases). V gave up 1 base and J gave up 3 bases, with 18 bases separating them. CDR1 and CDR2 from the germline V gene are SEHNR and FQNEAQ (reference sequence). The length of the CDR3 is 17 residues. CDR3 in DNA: TGTGCCAGCAGCTTAGACCCAGAGATACAGGGAGACTATGGCTACACCTTC. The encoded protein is CASSLDPEIQGDYGYTF. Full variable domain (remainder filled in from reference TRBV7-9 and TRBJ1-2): DTGVSQNPRHKITKRGQNVTFRCDPISEHNRLYWYRQTLGQGPEFLTYFQNEAQLEKSRLLSDRFSAERPKGSFSTLEIQRTEQGDSAMYLCASSLDPEIQGDYGYTFGSGTRLTVV.

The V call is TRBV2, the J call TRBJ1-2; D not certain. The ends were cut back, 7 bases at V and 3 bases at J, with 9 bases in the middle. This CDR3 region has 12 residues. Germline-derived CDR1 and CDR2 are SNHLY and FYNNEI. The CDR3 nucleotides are TGTGCCAGCAAAGGCAGTCACTATGGCTACACCTTC. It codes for CASKGSHYGYTF.

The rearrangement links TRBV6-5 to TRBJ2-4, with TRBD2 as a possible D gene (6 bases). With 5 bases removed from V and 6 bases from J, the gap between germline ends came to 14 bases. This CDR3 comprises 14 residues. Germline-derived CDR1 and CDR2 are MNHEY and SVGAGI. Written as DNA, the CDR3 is TGTGCCAGCAGTCCCCGACTAGACGTAAACATTCAGTACTTC. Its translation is CASSPRLDVNIQYF.

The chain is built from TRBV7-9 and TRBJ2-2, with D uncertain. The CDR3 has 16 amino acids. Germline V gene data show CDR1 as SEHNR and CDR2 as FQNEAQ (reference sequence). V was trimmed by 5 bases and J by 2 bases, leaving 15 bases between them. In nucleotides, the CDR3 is TGTGCCAGCAGCCCCTCGGAAGGGAAAAACACCGGGGAGCTGTTTTTT. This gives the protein CASSPSEGKNTGELFF.

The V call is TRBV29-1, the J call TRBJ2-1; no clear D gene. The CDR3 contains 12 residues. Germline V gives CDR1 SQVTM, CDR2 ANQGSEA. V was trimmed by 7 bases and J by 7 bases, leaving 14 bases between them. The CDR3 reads CSGSRLENEQFF. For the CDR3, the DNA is TGCAGCGGGAGCCGACTCGAAAATGAGCAGTTCTTC.

CDR3 sequence reads: CASSPRQGPRTEAFF. The CDR3 DNA follows: TGTGCCAGCAGCCCCCGACAGGGGCCGAGGACTGAAGCTTTCTTT. V usage is TRBV9 and J usage is TRBJ1-1; 8 nucleotides match TRBD1. The germline V gene encodes CDR1 SGDLS and CDR2 YYNGEE. This CDR3 region has 15 residues. V lost 4 bases, J lost 5 bases, and 10 bases stayed unmatched.

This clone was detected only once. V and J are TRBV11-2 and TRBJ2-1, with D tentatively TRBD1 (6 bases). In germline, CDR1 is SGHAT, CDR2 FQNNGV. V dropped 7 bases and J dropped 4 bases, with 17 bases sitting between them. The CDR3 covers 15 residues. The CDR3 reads CASTPLGASYNEQFF. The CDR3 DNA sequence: TGTGCCAGCACCCCCCTGGGGGCCAGTTACAATGAGCAGTTCTTC. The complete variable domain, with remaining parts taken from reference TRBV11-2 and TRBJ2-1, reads EAGVAQSPRYKIIEKRQSVAFWCNPISGHATLYWYQQILGQGPKLLIQFQNNGVVDDSQLPKDRFSAERLKGVDSTLKIQPAKLEDSAVYLCASTPLGASYNEQFFGPGTRLTVL.

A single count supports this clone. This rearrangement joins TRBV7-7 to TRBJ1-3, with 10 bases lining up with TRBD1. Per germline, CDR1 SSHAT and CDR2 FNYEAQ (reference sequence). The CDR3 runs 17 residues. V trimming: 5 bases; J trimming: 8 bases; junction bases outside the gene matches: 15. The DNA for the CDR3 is TGTGCCAGCAGCCCCCTAGGCCGGACAGGGGGTATGGACACCATATATTTT. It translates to CASSPLGRTGGMDTIYF.

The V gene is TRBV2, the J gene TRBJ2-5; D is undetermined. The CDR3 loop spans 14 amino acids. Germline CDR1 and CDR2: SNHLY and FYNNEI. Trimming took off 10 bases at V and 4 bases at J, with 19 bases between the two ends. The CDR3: CAILTFTALETQYF. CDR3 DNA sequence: TGTGCCATCCTCACTTTTACAGCATTAGAGACCCAGTACTTC.

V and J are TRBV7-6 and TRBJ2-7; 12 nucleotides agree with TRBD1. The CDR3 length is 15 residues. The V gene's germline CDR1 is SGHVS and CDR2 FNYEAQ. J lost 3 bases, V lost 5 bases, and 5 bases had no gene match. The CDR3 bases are TGTGCCAGCAGCCAGGGGACAGGGGGCGACTACGAGCAGTACTTC. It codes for CASSQGTGGDYEQYF.

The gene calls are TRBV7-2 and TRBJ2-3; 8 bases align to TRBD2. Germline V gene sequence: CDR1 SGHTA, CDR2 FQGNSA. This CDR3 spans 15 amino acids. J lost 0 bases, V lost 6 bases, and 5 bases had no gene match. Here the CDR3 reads CASSISGDSTDTQYF. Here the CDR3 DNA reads TGTGCCAGCAGTATTAGCGGGGATAGCACAGATACGCAGTATTTT.

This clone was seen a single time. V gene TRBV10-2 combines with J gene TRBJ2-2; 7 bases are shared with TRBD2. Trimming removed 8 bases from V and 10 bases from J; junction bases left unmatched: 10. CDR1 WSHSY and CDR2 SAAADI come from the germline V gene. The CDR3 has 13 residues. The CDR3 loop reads CASGGGLLVELFF. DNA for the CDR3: TGCGCCAGCGGGGGGGGACTCCTCGTGGAGCTGTTTTTT.

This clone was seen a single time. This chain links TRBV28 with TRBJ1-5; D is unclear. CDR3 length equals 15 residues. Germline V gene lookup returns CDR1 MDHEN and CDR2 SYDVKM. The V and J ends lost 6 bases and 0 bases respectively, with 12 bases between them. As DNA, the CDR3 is TGTGCCAGCAGCTTACCACGGGATAGCAATCAGCCCCAGCATTTT. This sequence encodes CASSLPRDSNQPQHF.

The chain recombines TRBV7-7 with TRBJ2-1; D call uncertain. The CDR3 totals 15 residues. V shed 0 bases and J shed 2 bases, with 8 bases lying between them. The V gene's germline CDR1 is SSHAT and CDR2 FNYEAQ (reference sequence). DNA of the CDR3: TGTGCCAGCAGCTTAGCTGAGCGTCCCTACAATGAGCAGTTCTTC. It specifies CASSLAERPYNEQFF.

The CDR3 region has the DNA TGTGCCAGCAGTACTGTTGATAGCTACGAGCAGTACTTC. Its translation is CASSTVDSYEQYF. V usage is TRBV27 and J usage is TRBJ2-7; no reliable D call. Trimming stripped 5 bases from V and 3 bases from J, with 11 bases between. Germline V gives CDR1 MNHEY, CDR2 SMNVEV (reference sequence). This CDR3 comprises 13 residues.